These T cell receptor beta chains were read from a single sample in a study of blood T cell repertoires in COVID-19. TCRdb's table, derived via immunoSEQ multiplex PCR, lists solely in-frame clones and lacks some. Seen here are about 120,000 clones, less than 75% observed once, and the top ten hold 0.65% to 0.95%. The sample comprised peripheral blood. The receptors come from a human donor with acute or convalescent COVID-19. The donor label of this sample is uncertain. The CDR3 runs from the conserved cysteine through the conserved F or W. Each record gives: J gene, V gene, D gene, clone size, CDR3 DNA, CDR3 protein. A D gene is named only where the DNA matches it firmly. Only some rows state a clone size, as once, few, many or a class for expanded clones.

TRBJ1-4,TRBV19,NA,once,TGTGCCACCTGGGACACCTTTAATGAAAAACTGTTTTTT,CATWDTFNEKLFF
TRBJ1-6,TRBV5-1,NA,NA,TGCGCCAGCAGCTTCGACCGGGATTCACCCCTCCACTTT,CASSFDRDSPLHF
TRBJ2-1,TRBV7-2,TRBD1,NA,TGTGCCAGCAGCTTGGGGACAGGGAACAATGAGCAGTTCTTC,CASSLGTGNNEQFF
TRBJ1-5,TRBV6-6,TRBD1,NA,TGTGCCAGCACTCGAACGCAGACAGGGAACAGCAATCAGCCCCAGCATTTT,CASTRTQTGNSNQPQHF
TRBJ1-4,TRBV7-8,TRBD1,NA,TGTGCCAGCAGCTTTGACAGGGGGGAAACAAATGAAAAACTGTTTTTT,CASSFDRGETNEKLFF
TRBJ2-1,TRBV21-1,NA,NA,TGTGCCAGCAGCAACAACGGGGGGGGAGGGGGGAATGAGCAGTTCTTC,CASSNNGGGGGNEQFF
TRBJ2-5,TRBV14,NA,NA,TGTGCCAGCAGCCAAGTGGGCTTTGGTAGCCAAGAGACCCAGTACTTC,CASSQVGFGSQETQYF
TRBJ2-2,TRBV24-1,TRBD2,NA,TGTGCCACCAGTGAATTCACTAGCGGGAACACCGGGGAGCTGTTTTTT,CATSEFTSGNTGELFF
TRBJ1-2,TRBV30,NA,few,TGTGCCTGGAGTGAGGGCAGGGCTCGCGGCTACACCTTC,CAWSEGRARGYTF
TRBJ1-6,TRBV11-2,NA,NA,TGTGCCAGCAGCCTCCGGGTTGGGAATTCACCCCTCCACTTT,CASSLRVGNSPLHF
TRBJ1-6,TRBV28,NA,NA,TGTGCCAGCAGTTTAGGCGGGACTGATTCACCCCTCCACTTT,CASSLGGTDSPLHF
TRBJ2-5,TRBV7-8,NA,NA,TGTGCCAGCAGATTACAGGGAGGTGGGACCCAGTACTTC,CASRLQGGGTQYF
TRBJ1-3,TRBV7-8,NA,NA,TGTGCCAGCAGCTTATTGGCAGGGTCTGGAAACACCATATATTTT,CASSLLAGSGNTIYF
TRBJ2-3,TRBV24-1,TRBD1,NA,TGTGCCACCAGTGATCCGGGTGGGACAGGGAGGACAGATACGCAGTATTTT,CATSDPGGTGRTDTQYF
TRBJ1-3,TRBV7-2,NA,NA,TGTGCCAGCAGCTTACCAGGCACCGGAAACACCATATATTTT,CASSLPGTGNTIYF
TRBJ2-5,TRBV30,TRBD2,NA,TGTGCCTGGAGTGCCGGACTAGCGGGGGGGCCGGGGGAGACCCAGTACTTC,CAWSAGLAGGPGETQYF
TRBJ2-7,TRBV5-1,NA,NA,TGCGCCAGCAGCATCTCGACAGGCTACGAGCAGTACTTC,CASSISTGYEQYF
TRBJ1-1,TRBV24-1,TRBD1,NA,TGTGCCACCAGTGAACGGACAGGGCCCACTGAAGCTTTCTTT,CATSERTGPTEAFF
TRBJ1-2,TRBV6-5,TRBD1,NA,TGTGCCACGGGGACAGGGTCTGACTATGGCTACACCTTC,CATGTGSDYGYTF
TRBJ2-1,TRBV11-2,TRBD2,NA,TGTGCCAGCCTTACGGGGGGGAATGAGCAGTTCTTC,CASLTGGNEQFF
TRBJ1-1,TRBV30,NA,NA,TGTGCCTGGAGAAGGACAGTGAACACTGAAGCTTTCTTT,CAWRRTVNTEAFF
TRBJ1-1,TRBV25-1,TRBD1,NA,TGTGCCAGCAGAGGACAGGGGAGGGAAGCTTTCTTT,CASRGQGREAFF
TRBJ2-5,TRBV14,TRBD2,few,TGTGCCAGCAGCCAACACCGGCGGGCTAGCGGACAAGAGACCCAGTACTTC,CASSQHRRASGQETQYF
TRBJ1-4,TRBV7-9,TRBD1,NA,TGTGCCAGCAGCGAGGGCGACAGGGAGGCTGAAAAACTGTTTTTT,CASSEGDREAEKLFF
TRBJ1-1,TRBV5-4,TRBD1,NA,TGTGCCAGCAGCTTCTGGGACAGGGGGTTCGGATCTGCTTTCTTT,CASSFWDRGFGSAFF
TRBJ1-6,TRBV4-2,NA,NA,TGTGCCAGCAGCCAAGTTCGCAGGGCCAATTCACCCCTCCACTTT,CASSQVRRANSPLHF
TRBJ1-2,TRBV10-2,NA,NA,TGCGCCAGCAGTGAGTCCCACGCAGGCCGCTACACCTTC,CASSESHAGRYTF
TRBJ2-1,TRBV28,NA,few,TGTGCCAGCAGCGGACTCGTCTCCTACAATGAGCAGTTCTTC,CASSGLVSYNEQFF